Sequencing of this T cell receptor (beta chain) was carried out in a study of identical twins (dated by TCRdb to the mid-2010s). Study-level background: To test whether fetal clonotypes persist, the study used deep sequencing on TCR alpha and beta repertoires from monozygotic twins, unrelated adults of various ages, and cord blood. To rule out contamination, replicate twin experiments were performed at different times with different library preparation protocols. General study outcomes and caveats: Compared with coincidental sharing between unrelated individuals, an excess of low generation-probability sequences was observed among out-of-frame TCR alpha sequences shared between twins. Abundant cord blood beta clonotypes had fewer insertions, young adult naive repertoires showed a similar but weaker trend, and memory repertoires showed no such trend. Zero-insertion analyses could be partly confounded by invariant T cells such as MAIT and iNKT, although diverse VJ usage argued against such confounding for most clonotypes. Conclusions relied on cross-sectional statistical analysis, since the same donors could not be followed over many years. In beta out-of-frame sequences, excess twin sharing was weaker, because having fewer shared sequences lowered the signal-to-noise ratio. In monozygotic twins, recombination models systematically underestimated out-of-frame TCR alpha sharing, but the models matched the sharing seen between unrelated individuals.

The junction shows trimming of 0 bases on V and 3 bases on J, and the gene matches do not reach 10 bases of it. The CDR3 sequence holds 18 residues, the cysteine and phenylalanine included. CDR3 DNA only is kept here, 54 bases in frame from base 1. Sequences LGHDT (CDR1) and YNNKEL (CDR2) are obtained from the germline V gene (reference sequence). Many counts were recorded for this clonotype. No cognate antigen has been identified for it. Per-nucleotide qualities are absent, and no much larger clonotype sits a single base away. The library was prepared using 5' RACE. For sequencing, an Illumina HiSeq 2000 was employed. A universal primer binding site was introduced by template switching, and a unique molecular identifier was present in the final cDNA, enabling accurate counting of TCR cDNA molecules. First-strand cDNA for TCR alpha and beta chains was synthesized from specific primers in the conserved constant-segment region. To control for contamination, every cDNA library was double barcoded, receiving both a SMART-Mk sample barcode and Illumina barcodes. Two successive PCR steps introduced TruSeq adapter sequences along with Illumina sample barcodes. The Illumina HiSeq platform was used with custom primers to sequence TCR alpha and beta cDNA libraries. The original pipeline was this. Raw reads were processed with MiGEC to extract unique molecular identifiers, and MiXCR was used to determine CDR3 positions. Recombination models were inferred per individual with the repgenHMM and IGoR tools using an EM algorithm. Shared clonotypes were analyzed with the tcR package in R, and sharing was normalized by the product of cloneset sizes. To study raw recombination free of thymic and clonal selection effects, out-of-frame nonproductive sequences were analyzed. TCRdb applied fastp at Q25 and MiXCR to the public reads, then kept only in-frame beta chains. Rows are combined by CDR3 protein, so each entry shows the most common genes and DNA. TCRdb, not the original authors, processed these V and J calls. The sample records 500,000 to 550,000 distinct CDR3 sequences, 20% to 25% of which are singletons. Around 0.91% of the sample comes from the top ten.

Every donor was a healthy Caucasian. Three pairs of female monozygotic twins, all aged roughly 18 to 30 years, made up the twin cohort. Positive isolation kits from Invitrogen were used to isolate the CD4+ and CD8+ T cell populations. The same data also contributed to another study, on T cells expressing NK-cell markers. According to the second study: In sorted CD3+CD56+NKG2C+, CD3+CD56+NKG2C- and CD3+CD56-NKG2C+ T-cell subsets from eight or nine donors, TCR beta-chain repertoires were profiled. Among the eight sequenced donors, seven were HCMV-seropositive and one was HCMV-seronegative. In several experiments an anti-gammadeltaTCR antibody was added to restrict sorting to alphabetaTCR-expressing T cells. In several donors, the dominant CD3+CD56+NKG2C+ clonotypes ranked among the top 10 CD8+ clonotypes, making up 1.0-7.0% of CD8+ T cells. Those dominant clonotypes were again the most abundant among CD3+CD56-NKG2C+ cells in a handful of donors, at about 25-60.1%. Whether the expanded NKG2C-expressing T cell clones were specific for HCMV antigens was left unclear. Randomly selected healthy volunteers, three men and five women, were used as the eight sequenced donors. A commercial ELISA kit detecting HCMV-specific IgG in serum was used to determine HCMV serostatus. Reads were demultiplexed and grouped by UMI with MIGEC, and clonotypes were assembled and quantified with MiTCR. To exclude erroneous sequences, only TCR cDNA sequences supported by at least two reads were retained. Downstream repertoire analysis used the tcR package, and clonotypes were matched across fractions by CDR3 nucleotide sequence plus V segment. VDJmatch was used to annotate antigen specificity against VDJdb, with one amino acid substitution allowed in CDR3.

Material for sequencing was CD4+ T cells sorted from blood. This chain joins TRBV3-1 to TRBJ2-1, and 8 junctional nucleotides match TRBD2. The source is a woman between 18 and 29 years old in good health. Here the CDR3 is given as CASSQEGTSGWFYNEQFF. The sequence in DNA is TGTGCCAGCAGCCAAGAAGGCACTAGCGGATGGTTCTACAATGAGCAGTTCTTC.